Below, 12 T cell receptor beta chains from the same sample are listed, as sequenced in a study of CD8+CD57+ T cells in acquired aplastic anemia. According to the study, genomic DNA was the template for TCR beta VDJ and CDR3 profiling. Using its own MiXCR run on the reads, TCRdb lists one record per CDR3 protein. The table records 300,000 or so distinct CDR3 sequences, around three fifths of them present only once. The sample consisted of sorted CD4+, CD8+, or CD8+CD57+ T cells (not recorded which) from PBMCs. The receptor set was obtained from a human donor with severe aplastic anemia or a healthy control (not recorded which).

The chain employs TRBV7-9 and TRBJ2-5, with a possible D match to TRBD1 (6 bases). The germline gives CDR1 SEHNR, CDR2 FQNEAQ (reference sequence). Trimming took off 5 bases at V and 3 bases at J, with 13 bases between the two ends. This CDR3 comprises 14 residues. CDR3 nucleotides: TGTGCCAGCAGCGCCCGGGCAGGGGAAGAGACCCAGTACTTC. Protein product: CASSARAGEETQYF.

This clonotype appeared a single time. With a much larger clone just one base away, this may be a read error. The genes are TRBV7-2 and TRBJ2-5; 8 bases map to TRBD2. The CDR3 loop spans 17 amino acids. Germline V lookup: CDR1 SGHTA, CDR2 FQGNSA. CDR3 DNA: TGCTCCAGCAGCTTGGGCCCGGGGGGGCGCCCCCAAGAGACCCAGTACTTC. Translation gives CSSSLGPGGRPQETQYF.

A few counts support this clonotype. The rearrangement joins TRBV10-3 to TRBJ1-5; unclear D gene. The germline V gene encodes CDR1 ENHRY and CDR2 SYGVKD. The CDR3 extends over 14 amino acids. Deletions cut 4 bases from V and 4 bases from J, with 11 bases between. The CDR3 region is CAISVVSGNQPQHF. The CDR3 nucleotides are TGTGCCATCAGTGTCGTGTCAGGTAATCAGCCCCAGCATTTT.

V and J are TRBV7-6 and TRBJ2-7; 9 nucleotides agree with TRBD1. The germline V gene encodes CDR1 SGHVS and CDR2 FNYEAQ. V shed 5 bases, J shed 5 bases, and the junction held 13 bases outside the gene matches. The CDR3 spans 16 residues. The CDR3 spells CASSPTGGNVRDEQYF. CDR3 DNA: TGTGCCAGCAGCCCTACAGGGGGCAATGTTCGGGACGAGCAGTACTTC. Supplemented by reference TRBV7-6 and TRBJ2-7, the full variable domain reads GAGVSQSPRYKVTKRGQDVALRCDPISGHVSLYWYRQALGQGPEFLTYFNYEAQQDKSGLPNDRFSAERPEGSISTLTIQRTEQRDSAMYRCASSPTGGNVRDEQYFGPGTRLTVT.

This chain joins TRBV20-1 and TRBJ2-7, with TRBD1 as a possible D gene (5 bases). The CDR3 runs to 14 residues. Trimming left V 5 bases short and J 5 bases short, with 19 bases between. Germline V gene sequence: CDR1 DFQATT, CDR2 SNEGSKA (reference sequence). CDR3 in amino acids: CSAVEQAAAHEQYF. DNA for the CDR3: TGCAGTGCTGTTGAACAGGCCGCCGCCCACGAGCAGTACTTC.

The gene calls are TRBV30 and TRBJ2-1; 13 nucleotides match TRBD2. The length of the CDR3 is 13 residues. With 8 bases clipped from V and 10 bases from J, the junction kept 8 bases outside the gene matches. Germline V gene lookup returns CDR1 GTSNPN and CDR2 SVGIG (reference sequence). CDR3 nucleotide sequence: TGTGCCAGAAATAGGGGACTAGCGGGGGAGCAGTTCTTC. Protein product: CARNRGLAGEQFF.

This clonotype occurred many times. The chain combines TRBV5-1 with TRBJ1-3; D unclear. Looked up from germline, CDR1 is SGHRS and CDR2 is YFSETQ. The V and J ends lost 2 bases and 3 bases respectively, with 15 bases between them. CDR3 length: 16 residues. Written as DNA, the CDR3 is TGCGCCAGCAGCTTAGTTGGAGGGTCGTATGGAAACACCATATATTTT. Translation gives CASSLVGGSYGNTIYF. The whole variable domain, remainder taken from reference TRBV5-1 and TRBJ1-3, is KAGVTQTPRYLIKTRGQQVTLSCSPISGHRSVSWYQQTPGQGLQFLFEYFSETQRNKGNFPGRFSGRQFSNSRSEMNVSTLELGDSALYLCASSLVGGSYGNTIYFGEGSWLTVV.

This chain uses TRBV29-1 with TRBJ2-7; TRBD1 matches at 11 bases. With 6 bases clipped from V and 4 bases from J, the junction kept 8 bases outside the gene matches. Germline lookup yields CDR1 SQVTM and CDR2 ANQGSEA. This CDR3 has 14 amino acids. The CDR3 sequence is CSVVAGTGGYEQYF. The CDR3 coding sequence is TGCAGCGTGGTAGCCGGGACAGGGGGATACGAGCAGTACTTC.

A remark on this clonotype: The junction and the germline gene differ at one end; a read error may be behind it. The gene calls are TRBV2 and TRBJ2-7, with unresolved D. The length of the CDR3 is 14 residues. In germline, CDR1 is SNHLY, CDR2 FYNNEI. The CDR3 spells CASSIHDWFYEQHF. CDR3 bases: TGTGCCAGCAGCATTCACGATTGGTTCTACGAGCAGCACTTC.

V usage is TRBV7-8 and J usage is TRBJ1-2; the D gene is possibly TRBD1 (5 bases). In germline, CDR1 is SGHVS, CDR2 FQNEAQ. V gave up 3 bases and J gave up 4 bases, with 12 bases separating them. This CDR3 spans 14 amino acids. The CDR3 nucleotides read TGTGCCAGCAGCTTCGGGGGGGAGGGCTATGGCTACACCTTC. Amino acids: CASSFGGEGYGYTF.

This clonotype was counted a single time. The rearrangement uses TRBV2 and TRBJ2-2, with TRBD1 matching 11 bases. Per the germline V gene, CDR1 is SNHLY and CDR2 is FYNNEI. The CDR3 consists of 14 residues. Losses at the gene ends were 10 bases for V and 5 bases for J; bases not matched to a gene: 6. The CDR3 loop reads CATRDRGATGELFF. The CDR3 DNA reads as TGTGCCACCAGGGACAGGGGGGCGACCGGGGAGCTGTTTTTT. The entire variable domain, with the rest obtained from reference TRBV2 and TRBJ2-2, is as follows: EPEVTQTPSHQVTQMGQEVILRCVPISNHLYFYWYRQILGQKVEFLVSFYNNEISEKSEIFDDQFSVERPDGSNFTLKIRSTKLEDSAMYFCATRDRGATGELFFGEGSRLTVL.

The chain joins TRBV11-2 to TRBJ2-3; D call uncertain. This CDR3 contains 15 residues. Germline lookup yields CDR1 SGHAT and CDR2 FQNNGV. Trimming cost V 5 bases and J 2 bases, with 14 bases left between them. CDR3 amino acids: CASSTEQGYTDTQYF. In nucleotides, the CDR3 is TGTGCCAGCAGCACAGAACAAGGGTACACAGATACGCAGTATTTT.